Below are 14 T cell receptor beta chains sequenced from a single sample in a study of blood T cell repertoires in COVID-19. Measured with immunoSEQ multiplex PCR; TCRdb has only the in-frame clones, and not every one. The data hold about 200,000 clones, with 89% observed a single time. Sequenced material: PBMCs or T cells enriched from blood (not recorded which). The receptor set was obtained from a woman in her late teens or twenties who had recovered from COVID-19.

The rearrangement uses TRBV29-1 and TRBJ1-2; TRBD1 matches 9 bases. Losses at the gene ends were 5 bases for V and 7 bases for J; bases not matched to a gene: 14. The germline CDR1 and CDR2 sequences are SQVTM and ANQGSEA. The CDR3 length is 15 residues. This CDR3 reads CSVSGQGWNGGGYTF. Here the CDR3 DNA reads TGCAGCGTTTCAGGACAGGGGTGGAATGGTGGTGGCTACACCTTC.

The genes are TRBV19 and TRBJ1-5; a weak D match, TRBD1 (6 bases). The V end lost 6 bases, the J end lost 1 base, and 13 bases lay between the germline ends. Looked up from germline, CDR1 is LNHDA and CDR2 is SQIVND (reference sequence). The CDR3 covers 15 residues. CDR3 DNA sequence: TGTGCCAGTAGACCCCGGGGGGCGAGCAATCAGCCCCAGCATTTT. Its translation: CASRPRGASNQPQHF.

The rearrangement joins TRBV5-1 to TRBJ1-2, with D possibly matching TRBD1 (6 bases). CDR3 length equals 15 residues. Trimming stripped 4 bases from V and 8 bases from J, with 21 bases between. Per germline, CDR1 SGHRS and CDR2 YFSETQ. CDR3: CASSRGGTGFKGYTF. The DNA for the CDR3 is TGCGCCAGCAGCCGTGGGGGCACGGGCTTCAAAGGCTACACCTTC.

The chain combines TRBV2 with TRBJ2-7; D is possibly TRBD1 (6 bases). The CDR3 contains 14 residues. V was clipped by 2 bases and J by 5 bases, with 13 bases between them. Germline V gene lookup returns CDR1 SNHLY and CDR2 FYNNEI. For the CDR3, the DNA is TGTGCCAGCAGTGAAATAACAGGGAACAACGAGCAGTACTTC. As protein: CASSEITGNNEQYF.

This sequence joins TRBV6-6 and TRBJ1-5, with 7 bases lining up with TRBD1. Germline trimming cut 10 bases from V and 2 bases from J; bases unmatched to any gene: 11. The CDR3 is 15 residues long. Germline V gene data show CDR1 as MNHNY and CDR2 as SVGAGI (reference sequence). The CDR3: CATARTGGGNQPQHF. The CDR3 nucleotides are TGTGCCACCGCTAGGACAGGAGGGGGCAATCAGCCCCAGCATTTT.

The J gene is TRBJ2-1, the V gene TRBV12-3 or TRBV12-4, with a weak D call TRBD2 (6 bases). With 5 bases removed from V and 10 bases from J, the gap between germline ends came to 12 bases. CDR3 length: 12 amino acids. CDR3 coding DNA: TGTGCCAGCAGTAAAACCCTAGCGGAGCAGTTCTTC. Amino acid sequence: CASSKTLAEQFF.

The chain recombines TRBV3-1 (or the pseudogene TRBV3-2) with TRBJ1-2; D is perhaps TRBD1 (5 bases). Germline V gene sequence: CDR1 LGHDT, CDR2 YNNKEL (reference sequence). V lost 0 bases and J lost 6, with 17 bases in between. This CDR3 is 16 amino acids long. The CDR3: CASSQEGLGGLHGYTF. CDR3 DNA: TGTGCCAGCAGCCAAGAAGGTCTCGGGGGGTTGCATGGCTACACCTTC.

The chain joins TRBV6-5 to TRBJ2-1, with D unclear. The CDR3 extends over 16 amino acids. V dropped 0 bases and J dropped 6 bases, with 15 bases sitting between them. In germline, CDR1 is MNHEY, CDR2 SVGAGI. The CDR3 DNA sequence: TGTGCCAGCAGTTACTCGAGGTCTGTCCAAACCAATGAGCAGTTCTTC. Amino acid sequence: CASSYSRSVQTNEQFF.

The rearrangement joins TRBV7-9 to TRBJ1-2, with TRBD1 as a possible D gene (6 bases). The CDR3 contains 14 residues. Germline CDR1 is SEHNR and CDR2 is FQNEAQ (reference sequence). Trimming took off 5 bases at V and 6 bases at J, with 16 bases between the two ends. In nucleotides, the CDR3 is TGTGCCAGCAGCGAAACAACAGGGTACGATGGCTACACCTTC. Encoded protein: CASSETTGYDGYTF.

V and J are TRBV5-4 and TRBJ2-6, with D uncertain. The CDR3 runs 15 residues. The V end lost 1 base, the J end lost 0 bases, and 5 bases lay between the germline ends. The germline gives CDR1 SGHNT, CDR2 YYREEE (reference sequence). CDR3 DNA: TGTGCCAGCAGCTTGCCGGGCTCTGGGGCCAACGTCCTGACTTTC. This sequence encodes CASSLPGSGANVLTF. Complete variable domain (other parts from reference TRBV5-4 and TRBJ2-6): ETGVTQSPTHLIKTRGQQVTLRCSSQSGHNTVSWYQQALGQGPQFIFQYYREEENGRGNFPPRFSGLQFPNYSSELNVNALELDDSALYLCASSLPGSGANVLTFGAGSRLTVL.

This chain connects TRBV28 to TRBJ1-3; D gene ambiguous. The CDR3 contains 17 residues. Trimming took off 1 base at V and 0 bases at J, with 13 bases between the two ends. Germline V gene lookup returns CDR1 MDHEN and CDR2 SYDVKM. The CDR3: CASSLFNRAFSGNTIYF. The CDR3 DNA follows: TGTGCCAGCAGTTTATTTAACAGAGCTTTCTCTGGAAACACCATATATTTT. Full variable domain (outside the CDR3, taken from reference TRBV28 and TRBJ1-3): DVKVTQSSRYLVKRTGEKVFLECVQDMDHENMFWYRQDPGLGLRLIYFSYDVKMKEKGDIPEGYSVSREKKERFSLILESASTNQTSMYLCASSLFNRAFSGNTIYFGEGSWLTVV.

V gene TRBV2 combines with J gene TRBJ1-6; D may be TRBD1 (5 bases). This CDR3 has 14 residues. Germline-derived CDR1 and CDR2 are SNHLY and FYNNEI. With 6 bases removed from V and 15 bases from J, the gap between germline ends came to 21 bases. The CDR3 DNA follows: TGTGCCAGCAGCATCGGGGGTACCGGCTCGCGCCTCCACTTT. It translates to CASSIGGTGSRLHF.

This clone was found a few times. The V call is TRBV19, the J call TRBJ1-1; 9 bases are a match to TRBD1. The CDR3 runs 13 residues. Germline V lookup: CDR1 LNHDA, CDR2 SQIVND (reference sequence). V lost 1 base to trimming and J lost 11 bases; unmatched junction nucleotides: 5. The CDR3, as DNA: TGTGCCAGTAGTATAGGCACAGGGGGCGAGGCTTTCTTT. Its protein product is CASSIGTGGEAFF.

The chain joins TRBV7-9 to TRBJ1-1; 7 bases align to TRBD1. This CDR3 region has 13 residues. Unmatched junction bases numbered 1, after V lost 5 bases and J lost 1 base. Germline V CDR1 and CDR2: SEHNR, FQNEAQ (reference sequence). CDR3 loop: CASSQGENTEAFF. CDR3 DNA sequence: TGTGCCAGCAGCCAGGGGGAGAACACTGAAGCTTTCTTT.